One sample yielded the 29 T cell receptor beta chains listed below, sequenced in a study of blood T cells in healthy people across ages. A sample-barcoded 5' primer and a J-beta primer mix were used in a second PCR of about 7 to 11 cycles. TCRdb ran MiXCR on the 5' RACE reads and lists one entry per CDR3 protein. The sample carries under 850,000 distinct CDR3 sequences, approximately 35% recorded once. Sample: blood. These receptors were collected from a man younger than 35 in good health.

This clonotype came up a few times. The CDR3 reads CASSLAGQGTGGELFF. The CDR3 region has the DNA TGTGCCAGCAGTTTAGCGGGACAGGGGACGGGCGGGGAGCTGTTTTTT. V is TRBV12-3 or TRBV12-4 and J is TRBJ2-2; 10 bases agree with TRBD1. The CDR3 runs to 16 residues. The V and J ends lost 0 bases and 7 bases, in that order; junction bases with no gene match: 5.

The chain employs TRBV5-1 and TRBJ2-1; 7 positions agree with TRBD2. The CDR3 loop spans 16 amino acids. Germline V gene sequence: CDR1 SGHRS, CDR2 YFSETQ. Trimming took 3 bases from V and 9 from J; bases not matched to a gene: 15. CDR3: CASSSGGDPWRSEQFF. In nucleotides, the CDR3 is TGCGCCAGCAGCTCTGGGGGGGACCCGTGGCGAAGTGAGCAGTTCTTC.

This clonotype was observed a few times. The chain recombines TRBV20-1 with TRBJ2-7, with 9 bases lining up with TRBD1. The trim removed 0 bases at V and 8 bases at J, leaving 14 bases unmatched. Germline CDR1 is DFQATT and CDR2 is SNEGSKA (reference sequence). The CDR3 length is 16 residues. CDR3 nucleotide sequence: TGCAGTGCTAGAGATCTTAACCGGGACAGGGCACAGAAGCAGTACTTC. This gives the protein CSARDLNRDRAQKQYF.

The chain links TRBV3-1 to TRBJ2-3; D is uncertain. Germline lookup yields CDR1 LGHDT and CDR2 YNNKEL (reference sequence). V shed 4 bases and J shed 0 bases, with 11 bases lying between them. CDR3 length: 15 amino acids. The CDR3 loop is CASSRVRKSTDTQYF. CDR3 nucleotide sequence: TGTGCCAGCAGCCGAGTGCGTAAGAGCACAGATACGCAGTATTTT.

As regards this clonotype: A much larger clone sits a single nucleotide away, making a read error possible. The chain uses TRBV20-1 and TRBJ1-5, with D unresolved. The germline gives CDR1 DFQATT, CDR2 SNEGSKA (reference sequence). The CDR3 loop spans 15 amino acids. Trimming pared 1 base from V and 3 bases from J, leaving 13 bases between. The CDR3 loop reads CSARARGENNQPQHF. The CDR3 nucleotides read TGCAGTGCTAGAGCCCGCGGGGAAAACAATCAGCCCCAGCATTTT.

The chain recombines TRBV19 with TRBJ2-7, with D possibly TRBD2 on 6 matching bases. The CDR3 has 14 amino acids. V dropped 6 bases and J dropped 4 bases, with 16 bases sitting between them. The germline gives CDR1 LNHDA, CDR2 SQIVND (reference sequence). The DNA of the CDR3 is TGTGCCAGTAGCCCGGGACTCACCCTGTACGAGCAGTACTTC. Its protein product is CASSPGLTLYEQYF.

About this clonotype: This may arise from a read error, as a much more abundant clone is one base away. The CDR3 DNA is TGCAGCGCACAGGGGATAGAAGTTAGTACAGATACGCAGTATTTT. This encodes CSAQGIEVSTDTQYF. The chain employs TRBV29-1 and TRBJ2-3, with 7 bases fitting TRBD1. V gave up 7 bases and J gave up 3 bases; unmatched junction bases: 13. Germline V gives CDR1 SQVTM, CDR2 ANQGSEA. The CDR3 spans 15 residues.

The chain's CDR3 is CAGRASPFNTGELFF. The CDR3 DNA reads as TGTGCCGGCCGGGCCTCACCTTTTAACACCGGGGAGCTGTTTTTT. V gene TRBV7-9 combines with J gene TRBJ2-2; no clear D gene. The germline V gene has CDR1 SEHNR and CDR2 FQNEAQ (reference sequence). The CDR3 loop spans 15 amino acids. The V end was cut by 11 bases, the J end by 2 bases, with 18 bases between.

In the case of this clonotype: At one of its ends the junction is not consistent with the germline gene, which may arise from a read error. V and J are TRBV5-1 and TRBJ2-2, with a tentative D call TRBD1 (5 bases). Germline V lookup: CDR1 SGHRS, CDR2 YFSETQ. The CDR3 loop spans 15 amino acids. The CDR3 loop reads CANSLGRAGAGELFF. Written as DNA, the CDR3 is TGCGCCAACAGCTTGGGCAGGGCAGGCGCCGGGGAGCTGTTTTTT.

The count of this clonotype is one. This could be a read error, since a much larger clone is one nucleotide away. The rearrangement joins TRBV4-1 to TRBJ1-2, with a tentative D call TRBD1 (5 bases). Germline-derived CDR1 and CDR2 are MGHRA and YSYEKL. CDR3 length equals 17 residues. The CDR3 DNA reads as TGCGCCAGCAGCGACACTTTCTGGGACCCCCCTAACCATGGCTACACCTTC. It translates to CASSDTFWDPPNHGYTF.

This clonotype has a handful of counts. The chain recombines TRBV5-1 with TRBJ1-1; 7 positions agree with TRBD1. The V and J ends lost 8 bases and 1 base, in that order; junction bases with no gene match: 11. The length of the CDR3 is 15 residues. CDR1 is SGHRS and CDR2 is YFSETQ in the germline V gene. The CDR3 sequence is CASGSGTAQNTEAFF. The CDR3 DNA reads TGCGCCAGTGGGAGTGGGACAGCGCAGAACACTGAAGCTTTCTTT.

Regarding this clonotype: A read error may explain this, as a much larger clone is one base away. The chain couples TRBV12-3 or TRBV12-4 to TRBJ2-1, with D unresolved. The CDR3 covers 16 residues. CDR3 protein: CASSLGRSLHFNGQFF. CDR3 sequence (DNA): TGTGCCAGCAGTTTAGGAAGGAGCCTACACTTCAATGGGCAGTTCTTC.

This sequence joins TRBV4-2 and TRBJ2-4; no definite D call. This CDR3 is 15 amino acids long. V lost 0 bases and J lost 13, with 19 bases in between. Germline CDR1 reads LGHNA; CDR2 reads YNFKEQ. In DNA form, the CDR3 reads TGTGCCAGCAGCCAAGAAGGGCCTTCCTACAATGAGCAGTACTTC. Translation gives CASSQEGPSYNEQYF.

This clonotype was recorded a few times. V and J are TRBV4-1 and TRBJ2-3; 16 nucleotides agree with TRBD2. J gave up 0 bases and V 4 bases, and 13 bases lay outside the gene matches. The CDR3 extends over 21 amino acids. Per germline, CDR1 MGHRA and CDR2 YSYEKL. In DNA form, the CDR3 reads TGCGCCAGCAGCCGAAGGGGGACTAGCGGGGGGGGAGAAATGAGCACAGATACGCAGTATTTT. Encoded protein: CASSRRGTSGGGEMSTDTQYF.

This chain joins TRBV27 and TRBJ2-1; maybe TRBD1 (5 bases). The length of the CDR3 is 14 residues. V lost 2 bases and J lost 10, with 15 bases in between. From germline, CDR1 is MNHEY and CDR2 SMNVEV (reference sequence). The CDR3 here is CASSLVRQGVEQFF. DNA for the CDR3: TGTGCCAGCAGTTTAGTTCGTCAGGGCGTGGAGCAGTTCTTC.

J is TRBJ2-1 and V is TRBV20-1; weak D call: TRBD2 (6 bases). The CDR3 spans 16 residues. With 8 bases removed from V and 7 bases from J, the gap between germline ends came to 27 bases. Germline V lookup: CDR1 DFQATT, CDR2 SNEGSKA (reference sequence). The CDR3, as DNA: TGCAGTACTCAGACGGCGGGGACCAAGATACTGAATGAGCAGTTCTTC. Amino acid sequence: CSTQTAGTKILNEQFF.

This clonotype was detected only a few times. CDR3 in amino acids: CATSDSTGEETQYF. For the CDR3, the DNA is TGTGCCACCAGTGATTCGACAGGGGAAGAGACCCAGTACTTC. This chain connects TRBV24-1 to TRBJ2-5, with TRBD1 identical over 8 bases. V lost 2 bases and J lost 3; bases outside the gene matches: 1. The CDR3 extends over 14 amino acids. Germline V lookup: CDR1 KGHDR, CDR2 SFDVKD.

CDR3 in DNA: TGCAGTGTCGACCATGAACAAGAGACCCAGTACTTC. Encoded protein: CSVDHEQETQYF. The V call is TRBV20-1, the J call TRBJ2-5; D is unresolved. This CDR3 region has 12 residues. The V end lost 7 bases, the J end lost 2 bases, and 11 bases lay between the germline ends. In germline, CDR1 is DFQATT, CDR2 SNEGSKA (reference sequence).

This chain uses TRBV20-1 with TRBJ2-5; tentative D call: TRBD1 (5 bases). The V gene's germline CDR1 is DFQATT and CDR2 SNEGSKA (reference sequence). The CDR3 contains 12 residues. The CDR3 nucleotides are TGCAGCTTTCTTAGGGGATGGGAGACCCAGTACTTC. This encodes CSFLRGWETQYF.

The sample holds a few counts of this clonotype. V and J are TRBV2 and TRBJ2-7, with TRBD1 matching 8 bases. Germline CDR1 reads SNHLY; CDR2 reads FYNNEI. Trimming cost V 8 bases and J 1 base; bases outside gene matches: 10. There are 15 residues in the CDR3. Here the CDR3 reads CASQEQGAWSYEQYF. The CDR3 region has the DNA TGTGCCAGCCAAGAGCAGGGGGCCTGGTCCTACGAGCAGTACTTC.

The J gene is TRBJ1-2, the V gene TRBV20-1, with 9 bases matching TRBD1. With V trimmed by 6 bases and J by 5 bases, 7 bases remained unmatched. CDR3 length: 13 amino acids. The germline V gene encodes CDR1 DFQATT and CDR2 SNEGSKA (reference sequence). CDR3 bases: TGCAGTGCATCGACAGGGGGGGGGTATGGCTACACCTTC. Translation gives CSASTGGGYGYTF.

The CDR3, as DNA: TGTGCCAGCGGATCACGGACGGATGAAGCTTTCTTT. Translated, it gives CASGSRTDEAFF. This rearrangement joins TRBV28 to TRBJ1-1; D unresolved. This CDR3 comprises 12 residues. CDR1 and CDR2 (germline): MDHEN, SYDVKM. V lost 8 bases and J 7 bases, leaving 14 bases between the germline ends.

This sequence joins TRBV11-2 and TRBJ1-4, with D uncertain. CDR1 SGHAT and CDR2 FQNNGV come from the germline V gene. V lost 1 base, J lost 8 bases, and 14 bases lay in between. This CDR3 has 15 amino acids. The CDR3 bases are TGTGCCAGCAGCTTAGTAGGGTCAGAGGGCGAAAAACTGTTTTTT. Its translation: CASSLVGSEGEKLFF.

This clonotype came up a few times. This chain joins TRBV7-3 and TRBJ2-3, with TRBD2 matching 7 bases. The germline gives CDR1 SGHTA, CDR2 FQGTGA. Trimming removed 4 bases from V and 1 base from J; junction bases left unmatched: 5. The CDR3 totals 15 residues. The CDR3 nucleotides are TGTGCCAGCAGCTCTGGGGGGGGAGGCACAGATACGCAGTATTTT. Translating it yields CASSSGGGGTDTQYF. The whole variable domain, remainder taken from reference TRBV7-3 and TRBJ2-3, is GAGVSQTPSNKVTEKGKYVELRCDPISGHTALYWYRQSLGQGPEFLIYFQGTGAADDSGLPNDRFFAVRPEGSVSTLKIQRTERGDSAVYLCASSSGGGGTDTQYFGPGTRLTVL.

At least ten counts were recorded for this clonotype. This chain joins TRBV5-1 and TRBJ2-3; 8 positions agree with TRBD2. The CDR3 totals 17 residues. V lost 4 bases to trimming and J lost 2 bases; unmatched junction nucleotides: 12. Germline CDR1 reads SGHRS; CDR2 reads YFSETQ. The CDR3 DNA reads TGCGCCAGCAGCCCTACTAGCGGCGGCCCCCTCACAGATACGCAGTATTTT. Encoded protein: CASSPTSGGPLTDTQYF.

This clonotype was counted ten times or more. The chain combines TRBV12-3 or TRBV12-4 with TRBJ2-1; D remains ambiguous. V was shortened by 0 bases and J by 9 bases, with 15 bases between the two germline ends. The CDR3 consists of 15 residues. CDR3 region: CASSLARLGNGEQFF. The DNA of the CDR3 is TGTGCCAGCAGTTTAGCGCGGCTTGGGAACGGTGAGCAGTTCTTC.

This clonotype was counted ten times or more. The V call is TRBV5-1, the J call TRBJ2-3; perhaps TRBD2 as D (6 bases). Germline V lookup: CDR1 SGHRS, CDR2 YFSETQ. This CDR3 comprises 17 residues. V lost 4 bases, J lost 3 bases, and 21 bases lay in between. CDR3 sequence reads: CASSRDSGWGRTDTQYF. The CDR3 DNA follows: TGCGCCAGCAGCCGGGACTCAGGATGGGGTAGGACAGATACGCAGTATTTT.

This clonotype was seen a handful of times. CDR3 coding DNA: TGTGCCAGCAGCCAAGTAGGCTCTCTGAGCTCCTACGAGCAGTACTTC. Translation gives CASSQVGSLSSYEQYF. The V call is TRBV3-1, the J call TRBJ2-7; D unclear. The CDR3 has 16 amino acids. Germline V CDR1 and CDR2: LGHDT, YNNKEL (reference sequence). Between the trimmed V and J ends, which lost 1 base and 0 bases, there was a span of 13 bases.

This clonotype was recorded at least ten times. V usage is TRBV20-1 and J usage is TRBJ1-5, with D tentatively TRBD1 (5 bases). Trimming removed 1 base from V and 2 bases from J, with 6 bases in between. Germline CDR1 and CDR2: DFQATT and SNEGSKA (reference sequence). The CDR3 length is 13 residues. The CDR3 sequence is CSARGRGNQPQHF. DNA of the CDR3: TGCAGTGCTAGAGGCAGGGGCAATCAGCCCCAGCATTTT.